This is a list of T cell receptor beta chains from one sample in a study of a mutant IDH1 vaccine in newly diagnosed glioma. No antigen has been assigned to these receptors. Sequencing used immunoSEQ multiplex PCR; TCRdb keeps in-frame clones, though not all of them. The data hold roughly 48,000 clones, with 91% observed a single time. This specimen was PBMCs, taken from a glioma patient whose treatment included an IDH1 peptide vaccine. Receptors were obtained from a man in his fifties or sixties with glioma. Both conserved end residues are part of each CDR3. The D gene is left open where the match is weak. Only part of the rows carry a size: once, few, many, or a class if the clone is expanded.

j_call: TRBJ1-2; clone_size: .; d_call: .; v_call: TRBV30; cdr3_aa: CAWTEKPREGTVF; cdr3_nt: TGTGCCTGGACTGAGAAGCCCAGGGAAGGGACTGTCTTC
j_call: TRBJ2-3; clone_size: .; d_call: TRBD2; v_call: TRBV7-9; cdr3_aa: CASSLSLAGGSTDTQYF; cdr3_nt: TGTGCCAGCAGCTTATCCCTAGCGGGGGGAAGCACAGATACGCAGTATTTT
j_call: TRBJ2-2; clone_size: .; d_call: TRBD2; v_call: TRBV4-2; cdr3_aa: CASSQDTGGGTGELFF; cdr3_nt: TGTGCCAGCAGCCAAGATACGGGGGGTGGGACCGGGGAGCTGTTTTTT
j_call: TRBJ2-1; clone_size: .; d_call: .; v_call: TRBV7-2; cdr3_aa: CASSLRTHRSAPEQFF; cdr3_nt: TGTGCCAGCAGCTTACGGACCCACCGCTCGGCACCTGAGCAGTTCTTC
j_call: TRBJ2-1; clone_size: .; d_call: .; v_call: TRBV14; cdr3_aa: CASSQAPLTYNEQFF; cdr3_nt: TGTGCCAGCAGCCAAGCCCCCCTCACGTACAATGAGCAGTTCTTC
j_call: TRBJ2-7; clone_size: once; d_call: TRBD1; v_call: TRBV29-1; cdr3_aa: CSVLRQGANYEQYF; cdr3_nt: TGCAGCGTGCTTAGACAGGGGGCCAACTACGAGCAGTACTTC
j_call: TRBJ2-5; clone_size: .; d_call: .; v_call: TRBV7-9; cdr3_aa: CASSQVTARNQTQYF; cdr3_nt: TGTGCCAGCAGTCAAGTGACAGCCCGGAATCAGACCCAGTACTTC
j_call: TRBJ1-5; clone_size: .; d_call: TRBD1; v_call: TRBV30; cdr3_aa: CAWSTGQGSQPQHF; cdr3_nt: TGTGCCTGGAGTACAGGACAGGGGTCTCAGCCCCAGCATTTT
j_call: TRBJ2-1; clone_size: .; d_call: TRBD1; v_call: TRBV9; cdr3_aa: CASSVVGGGQGANEQFF; cdr3_nt: TGTGCCAGCAGCGTAGTAGGGGGGGGACAGGGGGCTAATGAGCAGTTCTTC
j_call: TRBJ2-1; clone_size: .; d_call: .; v_call: TRBV28; cdr3_aa: CASRGWGGRSYNEQFF; cdr3_nt: TGTGCCAGTAGGGGGTGGGGAGGCCGCTCCTACAATGAGCAGTTCTTC
j_call: TRBJ2-3; clone_size: .; d_call: .; v_call: TRBV5-1; cdr3_aa: CASSLVRTGDTDTQYF; cdr3_nt: TGCGCCAGCAGCTTGGTCAGAACCGGGGACACAGATACGCAGTATTTT
j_call: TRBJ2-2; clone_size: .; d_call: TRBD2; v_call: TRBV5-1; cdr3_aa: CASRRLAAPGGELFF; cdr3_nt: TGCGCCAGCAGGAGACTAGCGGCCCCAGGTGGGGAGCTGTTTTTT
j_call: TRBJ2-1; clone_size: once; d_call: .; v_call: TRBV7-8; cdr3_aa: CASSLAASYNEQFF; cdr3_nt: TGTGCCAGCAGCTTAGCCGCTAGCTACAATGAGCAGTTCTTC
j_call: TRBJ2-5; clone_size: .; d_call: .; v_call: TRBV20-1; cdr3_aa: CSAVKEVQYF; cdr3_nt: TGCAGTGCGGTAAAGGAAGTCCAGTACTTC
j_call: TRBJ2-3; clone_size: .; d_call: TRBD2; v_call: TRBV7-9; cdr3_aa: CALEAASGRADTQYF; cdr3_nt: TGTGCCCTAGAGGCGGCTAGCGGGAGGGCAGATACGCAGTATTTT
j_call: TRBJ1-2; clone_size: .; d_call: .; v_call: TRBV9; cdr3_aa: CASSAGRPAIGYTF; cdr3_nt: TGTGCCAGCAGCGCCGGCAGACCCGCTATTGGCTACACCTTC
j_call: TRBJ2-1; clone_size: .; d_call: .; v_call: TRBV7-9; cdr3_aa: CASSKGADYNEQFF; cdr3_nt: TGTGCCAGCAGTAAGGGTGCAGACTACAATGAGCAGTTCTTC
j_call: TRBJ1-1; clone_size: .; d_call: .; v_call: TRBV27; cdr3_aa: CASWSTGQDTEAFF; cdr3_nt: TGTGCCAGCTGGTCCACAGGGCAGGACACTGAAGCTTTCTTT
j_call: TRBJ1-3; clone_size: .; d_call: TRBD1; v_call: TRBV6-1; cdr3_aa: CASSERGDRVAYGNTIYF; cdr3_nt: TGTGCCAGCAGTGAACGTGGGGACAGGGTGGCCTACGGAAACACCATATATTTT
j_call: TRBJ1-2; clone_size: .; d_call: .; v_call: TRBV7-9; cdr3_aa: CASSLGGQNYGYTF; cdr3_nt: TGTGCCAGCAGCTTAGGCGGGCAGAACTATGGCTACACCTTC
j_call: TRBJ1-1; clone_size: .; d_call: .; v_call: TRBV7-9; cdr3_aa: CASSLGTWGGGAFF; cdr3_nt: TGTGCCAGCAGCTTAGGAACCTGGGGCGGCGGAGCTTTCTTT
j_call: TRBJ2-7; clone_size: .; d_call: .; v_call: TRBV11-2; cdr3_aa: CASSPGLASPEQYF; cdr3_nt: TGTGCCAGCAGCCCGGGCCTAGCGAGTCCCGAGCAGTACTTC
j_call: TRBJ1-5; clone_size: few; d_call: .; v_call: TRBV15; cdr3_aa: CATSRDLQPQHF; cdr3_nt: TGTGCCACCAGCAGAGATCTTCAGCCCCAGCATTTT
j_call: TRBJ2-5; clone_size: .; d_call: TRBD1; v_call: TRBV4-2; cdr3_aa: CASKTDRGQETQYF; cdr3_nt: TGTGCCAGCAAGACCGACAGGGGCCAAGAGACCCAGTACTTC
j_call: TRBJ1-3; clone_size: .; d_call: .; v_call: TRBV6-1; cdr3_aa: CASATFLSGNTIYF; cdr3_nt: TGTGCCAGCGCGACATTTCTCTCTGGAAACACCATATATTTT
j_call: TRBJ2-6; clone_size: few; d_call: .; v_call: TRBV9; cdr3_aa: CASSPSGSGANVLTF; cdr3_nt: TGTGCCAGCAGCCCAAGTGGCTCTGGGGCCAACGTCCTGACTTTC
j_call: TRBJ2-7; clone_size: once; d_call: TRBD2; v_call: TRBV7-9; cdr3_aa: CASSLVLAGAYEQYF; cdr3_nt: TGTGCCAGCAGCTTAGTACTAGCGGGTGCCTACGAGCAGTACTTC
j_call: TRBJ2-2; clone_size: .; d_call: .; v_call: TRBV7-2; cdr3_aa: CASSPPGTRRTGELFF; cdr3_nt: TGTGCCAGCAGCCCACCAGGGACTCGACGGACCGGGGAGCTGTTTTTT
j_call: TRBJ1-1; clone_size: .; d_call: .; v_call: TRBV7-9; cdr3_aa: CASSLGLGPNTEAFF; cdr3_nt: TGTGCCAGCAGCTTAGGGTTAGGGCCGAACACTGAAGCTTTCTTT
j_call: TRBJ2-7; clone_size: .; d_call: .; v_call: TRBV5-8; cdr3_aa: CASSLRGAGREQYF; cdr3_nt: TGTGCCAGCAGCTTACGGGGGGCGGGTCGCGAGCAGTACTTC
j_call: TRBJ2-5; clone_size: .; d_call: .; v_call: TRBV14; cdr3_aa: CASSQDRTGPRKTQYF; cdr3_nt: TGTGCCAGCAGCCAAGACCGGACGGGCCCGAGGAAGACCCAGTACTTC